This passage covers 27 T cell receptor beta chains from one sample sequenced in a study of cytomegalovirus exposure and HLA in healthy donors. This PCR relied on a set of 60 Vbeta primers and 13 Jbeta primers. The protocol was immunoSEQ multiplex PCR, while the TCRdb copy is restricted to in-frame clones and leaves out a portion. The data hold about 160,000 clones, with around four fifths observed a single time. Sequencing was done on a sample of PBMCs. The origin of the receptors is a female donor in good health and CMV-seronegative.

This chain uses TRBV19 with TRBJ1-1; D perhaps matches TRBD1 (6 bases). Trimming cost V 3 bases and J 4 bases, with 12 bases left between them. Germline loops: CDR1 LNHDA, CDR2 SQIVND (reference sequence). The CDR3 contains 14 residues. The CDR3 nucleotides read TGTGCCAGTAGTATTACGGGGGGCAGCACTGAAGCTTTCTTT. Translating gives CASSITGGSTEAFF.

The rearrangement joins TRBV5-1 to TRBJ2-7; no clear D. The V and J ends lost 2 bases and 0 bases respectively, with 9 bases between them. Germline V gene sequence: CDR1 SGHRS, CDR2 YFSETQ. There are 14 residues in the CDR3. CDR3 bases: TGCGCCAGCAGCTTTGATAGGAGCTCCTACGAGCAGTACTTC. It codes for CASSFDRSSYEQYF.

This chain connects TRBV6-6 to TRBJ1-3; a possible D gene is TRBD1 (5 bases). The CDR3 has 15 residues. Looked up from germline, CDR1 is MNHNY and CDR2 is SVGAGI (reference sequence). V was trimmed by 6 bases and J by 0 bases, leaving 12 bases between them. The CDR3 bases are TGTGCCAGCAGCCGACAGACCGTCTCTGGAAACACCATATATTTT. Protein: CASSRQTVSGNTIYF.

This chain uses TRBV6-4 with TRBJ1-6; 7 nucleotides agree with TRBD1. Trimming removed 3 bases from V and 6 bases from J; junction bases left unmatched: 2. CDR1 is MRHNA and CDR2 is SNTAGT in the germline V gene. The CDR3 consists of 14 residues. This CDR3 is CASSEDRANSPLHF. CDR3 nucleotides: TGTGCCAGCAGTGAAGACAGGGCTAATTCACCCCTCCACTTT.

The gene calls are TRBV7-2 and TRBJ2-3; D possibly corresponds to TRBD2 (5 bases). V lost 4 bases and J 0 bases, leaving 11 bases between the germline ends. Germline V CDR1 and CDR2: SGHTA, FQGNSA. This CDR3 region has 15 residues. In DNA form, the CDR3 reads TGTGCCAGCAGCTACGGACTGACTAGCACAGATACGCAGTATTTT. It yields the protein CASSYGLTSTDTQYF.

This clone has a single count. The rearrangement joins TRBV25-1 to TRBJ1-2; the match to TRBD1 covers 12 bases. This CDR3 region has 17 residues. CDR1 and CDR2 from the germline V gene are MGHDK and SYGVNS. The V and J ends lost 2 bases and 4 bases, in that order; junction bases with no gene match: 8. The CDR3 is CASSEPGTGGVSYGYTF. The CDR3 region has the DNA TGTGCCAGCAGTGAACCGGGGACAGGGGGCGTCAGCTATGGCTACACCTTC.

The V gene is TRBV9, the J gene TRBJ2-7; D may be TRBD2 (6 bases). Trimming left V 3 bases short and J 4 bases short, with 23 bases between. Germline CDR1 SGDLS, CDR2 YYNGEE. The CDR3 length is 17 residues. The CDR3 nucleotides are TGTGCCAGCAGCGCCGGTGATAGCGGAGACATAAATTACGAGCAGTACTTC. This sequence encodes CASSAGDSGDINYEQYF.

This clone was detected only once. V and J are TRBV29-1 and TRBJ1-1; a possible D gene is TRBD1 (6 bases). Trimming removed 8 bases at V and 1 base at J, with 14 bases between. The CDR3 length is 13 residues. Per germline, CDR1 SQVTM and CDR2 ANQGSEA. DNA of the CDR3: TGCAGCCTTAGAGGGACACCGAACACTGAAGCTTTCTTT. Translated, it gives CSLRGTPNTEAFF.

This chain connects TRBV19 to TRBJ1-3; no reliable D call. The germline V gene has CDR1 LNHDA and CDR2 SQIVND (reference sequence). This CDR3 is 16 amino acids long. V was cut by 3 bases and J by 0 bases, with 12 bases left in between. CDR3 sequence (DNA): TGTGCCAGTAGTATCAGGCAGCCGAGCTCTGGAAACACCATATATTTT. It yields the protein CASSIRQPSSGNTIYF.

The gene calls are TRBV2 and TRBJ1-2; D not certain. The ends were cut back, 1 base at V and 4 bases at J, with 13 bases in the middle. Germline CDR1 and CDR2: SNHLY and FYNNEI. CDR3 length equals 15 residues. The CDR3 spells CASSEEAVALYGYTF. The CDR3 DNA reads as TGTGCCAGCAGTGAAGAGGCGGTGGCCCTCTATGGCTACACCTTC.

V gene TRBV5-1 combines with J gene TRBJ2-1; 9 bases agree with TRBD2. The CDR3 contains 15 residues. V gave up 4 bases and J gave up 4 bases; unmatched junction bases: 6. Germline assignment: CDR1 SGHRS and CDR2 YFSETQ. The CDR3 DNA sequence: TGCGCCAGCAGCCAGGGACTAGCAGTATACAATGAGCAGTTCTTC. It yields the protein CASSQGLAVYNEQFF.

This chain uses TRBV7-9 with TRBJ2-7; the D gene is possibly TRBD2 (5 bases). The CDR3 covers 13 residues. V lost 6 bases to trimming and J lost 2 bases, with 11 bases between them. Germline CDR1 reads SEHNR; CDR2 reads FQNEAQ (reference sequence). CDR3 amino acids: CASSLDGTYEQYF. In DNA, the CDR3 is TGTGCCAGCAGTTTGGACGGGACCTACGAGCAGTACTTC. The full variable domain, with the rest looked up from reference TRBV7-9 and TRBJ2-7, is DTGVSQNPRHKITKRGQNVTFRCDPISEHNRLYWYRQTLGQGPEFLTYFQNEAQLEKSRLLSDRFSAERPKGSFSTLEIQRTEQGDSAMYLCASSLDGTYEQYFGPGTRLTVT.

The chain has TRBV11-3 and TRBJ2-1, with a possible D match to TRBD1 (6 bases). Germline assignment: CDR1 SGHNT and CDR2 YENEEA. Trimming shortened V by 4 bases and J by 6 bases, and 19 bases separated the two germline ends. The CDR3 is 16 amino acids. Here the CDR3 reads CASSSGIQGPSNEQFF. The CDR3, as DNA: TGTGCCAGCAGCTCAGGGATACAGGGTCCGAGCAATGAGCAGTTCTTC.

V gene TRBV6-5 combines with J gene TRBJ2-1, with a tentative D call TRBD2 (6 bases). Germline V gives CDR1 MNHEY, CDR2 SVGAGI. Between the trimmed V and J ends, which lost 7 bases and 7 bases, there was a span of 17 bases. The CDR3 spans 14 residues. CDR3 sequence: CASKNWDFGNEQFF. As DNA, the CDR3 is TGTGCCAGCAAAAATTGGGACTTCGGGAATGAGCAGTTCTTC.

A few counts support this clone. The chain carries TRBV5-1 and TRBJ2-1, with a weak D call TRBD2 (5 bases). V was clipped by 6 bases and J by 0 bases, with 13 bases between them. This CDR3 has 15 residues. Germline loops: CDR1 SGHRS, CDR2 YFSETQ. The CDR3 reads CASTRAESSYNEQFF. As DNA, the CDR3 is TGCGCCAGCACTAGAGCGGAGAGCTCCTACAATGAGCAGTTCTTC.

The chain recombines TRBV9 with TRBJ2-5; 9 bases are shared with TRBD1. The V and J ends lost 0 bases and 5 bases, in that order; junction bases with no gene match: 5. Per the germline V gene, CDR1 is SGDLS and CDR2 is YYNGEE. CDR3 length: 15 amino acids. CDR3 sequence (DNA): TGTGCCAGCAGCGTAGGGGGACAGGGCAGCGAGACCCAGTACTTC. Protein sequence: CASSVGGQGSETQYF.

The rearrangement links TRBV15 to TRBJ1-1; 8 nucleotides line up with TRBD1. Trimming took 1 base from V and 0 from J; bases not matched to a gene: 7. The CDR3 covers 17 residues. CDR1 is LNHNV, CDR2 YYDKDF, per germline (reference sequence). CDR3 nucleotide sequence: TGTGCCACCAGCAGAGCGTGGACAGGGCCGATGAACACTGAAGCTTTCTTT. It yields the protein CATSRAWTGPMNTEAFF.

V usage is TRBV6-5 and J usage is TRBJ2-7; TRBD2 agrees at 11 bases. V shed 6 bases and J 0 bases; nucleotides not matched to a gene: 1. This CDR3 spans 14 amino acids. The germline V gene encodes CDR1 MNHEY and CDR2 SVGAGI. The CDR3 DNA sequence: TGTGCCAGCAGACTAGCGGGGGACTCCTACGAGCAGTACTTC. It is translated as CASRLAGDSYEQYF.

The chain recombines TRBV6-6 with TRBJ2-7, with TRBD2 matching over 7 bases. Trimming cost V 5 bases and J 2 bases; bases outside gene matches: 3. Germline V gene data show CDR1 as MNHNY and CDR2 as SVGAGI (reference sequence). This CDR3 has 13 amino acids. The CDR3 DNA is TGTGCCAGCAGTACCGGGACTACCTACGAGCAGTACTTC. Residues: CASSTGTTYEQYF.

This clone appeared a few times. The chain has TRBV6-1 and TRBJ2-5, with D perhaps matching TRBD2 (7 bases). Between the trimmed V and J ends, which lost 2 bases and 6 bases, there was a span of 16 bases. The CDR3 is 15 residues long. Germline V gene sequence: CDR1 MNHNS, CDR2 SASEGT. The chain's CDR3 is CASSERGGRPQTQYF. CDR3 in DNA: TGTGCCAGCAGTGAAAGGGGGGGCCGGCCGCAGACCCAGTACTTC.

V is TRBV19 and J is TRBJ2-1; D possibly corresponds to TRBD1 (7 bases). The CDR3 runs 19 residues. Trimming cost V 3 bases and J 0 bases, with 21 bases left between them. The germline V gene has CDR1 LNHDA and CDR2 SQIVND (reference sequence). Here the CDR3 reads CASSIYASVQGGSYNEQFF. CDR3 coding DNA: TGTGCCAGTAGTATCTACGCGAGCGTTCAGGGGGGCTCCTACAATGAGCAGTTCTTC.

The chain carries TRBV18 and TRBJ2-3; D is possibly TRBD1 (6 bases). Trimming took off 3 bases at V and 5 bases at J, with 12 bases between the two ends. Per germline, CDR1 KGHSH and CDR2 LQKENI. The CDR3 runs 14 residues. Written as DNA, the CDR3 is TGTGCCAGCTCACCGGACAGCCCCGTAGATACGCAGTATTTT. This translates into CASSPDSPVDTQYF. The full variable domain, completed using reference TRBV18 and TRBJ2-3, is NAGVMQNPRHLVRRRGQEARLRCSPMKGHSHVYWYRQLPEEGLKFMVYLQKENIIDESGMPKERFSAEFPKEGPSILRIQQVVRGDSAAYFCASSPDSPVDTQYFGPGTRLTVL.

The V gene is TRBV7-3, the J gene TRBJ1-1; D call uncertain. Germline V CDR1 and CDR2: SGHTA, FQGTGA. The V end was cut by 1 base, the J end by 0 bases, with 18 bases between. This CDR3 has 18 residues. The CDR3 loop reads CASSLMRPQRAMNTEAFF. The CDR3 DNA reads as TGTGCCAGCAGCTTAATGAGACCCCAGCGGGCCATGAACACTGAAGCTTTCTTT.

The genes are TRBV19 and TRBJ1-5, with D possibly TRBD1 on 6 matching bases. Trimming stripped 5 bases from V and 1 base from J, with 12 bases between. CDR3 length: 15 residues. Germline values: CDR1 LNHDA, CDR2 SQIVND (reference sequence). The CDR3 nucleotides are TGTGCCAGTAGTTTTGGGGGCCGGAGCAATCAGCCCCAGCATTTT. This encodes CASSFGGRSNQPQHF. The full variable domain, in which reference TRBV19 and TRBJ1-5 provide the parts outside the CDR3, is DGGITQSPKYLFRKEGQNVTLSCEQNLNHDAMYWYRQDPGQGLRLIYYSQIVNDFQKGDIAEGYSVSREKKESFPLTVTSAQKNPTAFYLCASSFGGRSNQPQHFGDGTRLSIL.

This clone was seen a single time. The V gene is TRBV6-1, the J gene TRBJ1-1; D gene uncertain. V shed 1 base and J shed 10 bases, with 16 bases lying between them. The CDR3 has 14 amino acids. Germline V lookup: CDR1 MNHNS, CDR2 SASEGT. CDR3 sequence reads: CASSEDRGWRGAFF. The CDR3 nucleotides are TGTGCCAGCAGTGAAGATCGAGGATGGAGAGGAGCTTTCTTT.

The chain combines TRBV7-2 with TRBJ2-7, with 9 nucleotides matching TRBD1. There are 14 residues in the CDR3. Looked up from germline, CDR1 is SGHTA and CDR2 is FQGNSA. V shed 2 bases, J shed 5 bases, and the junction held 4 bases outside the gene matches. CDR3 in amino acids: CASSLRTGGHEQYF. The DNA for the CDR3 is TGTGCCAGCAGCTTACGAACAGGGGGCCACGAGCAGTACTTC.

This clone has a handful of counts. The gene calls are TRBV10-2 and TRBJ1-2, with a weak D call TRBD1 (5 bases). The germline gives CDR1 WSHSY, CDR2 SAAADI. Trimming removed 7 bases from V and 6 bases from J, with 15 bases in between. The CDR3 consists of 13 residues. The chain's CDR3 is CASTARVRDGYTF. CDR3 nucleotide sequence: TGCGCCAGCACCGCCAGGGTCAGGGATGGCTACACCTTC.